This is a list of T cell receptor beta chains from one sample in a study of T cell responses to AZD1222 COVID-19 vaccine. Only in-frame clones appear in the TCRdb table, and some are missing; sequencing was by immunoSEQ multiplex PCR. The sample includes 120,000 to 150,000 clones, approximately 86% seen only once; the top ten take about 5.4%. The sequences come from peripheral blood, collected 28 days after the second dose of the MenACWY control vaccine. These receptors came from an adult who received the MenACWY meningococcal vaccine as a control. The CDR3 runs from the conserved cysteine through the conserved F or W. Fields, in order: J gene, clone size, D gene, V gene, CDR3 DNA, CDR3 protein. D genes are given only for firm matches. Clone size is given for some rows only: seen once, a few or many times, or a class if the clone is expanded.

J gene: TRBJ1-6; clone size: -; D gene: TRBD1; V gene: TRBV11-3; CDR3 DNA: TGTGCCAGCAGCCCCTCGGGGACAGGGGGCATCTCACCCCTCCACTTT; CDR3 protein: CASSPSGTGGISPLHF
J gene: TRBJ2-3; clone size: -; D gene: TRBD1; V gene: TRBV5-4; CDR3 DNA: TGTGCCAGCAGGGGAACAGGGGCGAGCACAGATACGCAGTATTTT; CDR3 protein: CASRGTGASTDTQYF
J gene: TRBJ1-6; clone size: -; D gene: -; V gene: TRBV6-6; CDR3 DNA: TGTGCCAGCAGTTACTTTCGGGGGTATAATTCACCCCTCCACTTT; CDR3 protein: CASSYFRGYNSPLHF
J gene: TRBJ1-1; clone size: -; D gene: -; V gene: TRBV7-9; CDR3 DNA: TGTGCCAGCAGCCTTAGCTTGGATCAAGCTTTCTTT; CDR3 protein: CASSLSLDQAFF
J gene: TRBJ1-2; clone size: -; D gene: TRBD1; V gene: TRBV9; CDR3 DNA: TGTGCCAGCAGCCTCTCGGACAGGGGCGGACGCTACACCTTC; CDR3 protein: CASSLSDRGGRYTF
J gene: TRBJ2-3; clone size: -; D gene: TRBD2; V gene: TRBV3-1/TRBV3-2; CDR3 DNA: TGTGCCAGCAGCCAAACAGCGGGGGGGCTTGCAGATACGCAGTATTTT; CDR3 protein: CASSQTAGGLADTQYF
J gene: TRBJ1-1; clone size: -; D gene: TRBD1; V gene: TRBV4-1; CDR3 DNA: TGCGCCAGCAGCGCTCGACAGGGGGTAACTGAAGCTTTCTTT; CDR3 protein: CASSARQGVTEAFF
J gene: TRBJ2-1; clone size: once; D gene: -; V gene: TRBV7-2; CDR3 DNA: TGTGCCAGCAGCTTGCAAACTAGGAATGAGCAGTTCTTC; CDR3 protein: CASSLQTRNEQFF
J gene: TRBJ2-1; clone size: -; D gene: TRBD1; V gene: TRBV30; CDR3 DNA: TGTGCCTGGAGTGCGTTGAACAGGGGCCGTAGCTCCTACAATGAGCAGTTCTTC; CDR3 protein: CAWSALNRGRSSYNEQFF
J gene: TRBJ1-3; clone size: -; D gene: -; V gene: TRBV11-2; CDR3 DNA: TGTGCCAGCAGTAACTTCCCTCGGTTCATCGGAAACACCATATATTTT; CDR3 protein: CASSNFPRFIGNTIYF
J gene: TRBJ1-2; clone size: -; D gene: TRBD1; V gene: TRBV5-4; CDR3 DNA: TGTGCCAGCGTGGCTGGGGACAGGGTTAACTATGGCTACACCTTC; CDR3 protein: CASVAGDRVNYGYTF
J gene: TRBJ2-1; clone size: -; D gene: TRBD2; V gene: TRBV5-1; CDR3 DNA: TGCGCCAGCAGCTTCTCACTAGCGGGAGCTCGAAACAATGAGCAGTTCTTC; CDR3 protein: CASSFSLAGARNNEQFF
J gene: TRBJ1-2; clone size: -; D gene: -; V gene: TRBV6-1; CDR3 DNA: TGTGCCAGCAGTGATCAACAGGGATATGGCTACACCTTC; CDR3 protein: CASSDQQGYGYTF
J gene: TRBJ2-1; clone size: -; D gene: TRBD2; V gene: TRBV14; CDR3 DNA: TGTGCCAGCAGCAAGGGGGTGCGGGGGGTTTACAATGAGCAGTTCTTC; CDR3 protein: CASSKGVRGVYNEQFF
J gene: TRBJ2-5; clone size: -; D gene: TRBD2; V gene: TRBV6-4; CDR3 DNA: TGTGCCGGAACCTTAACTAGCGGGGTTGAGACCCAGTACTTC; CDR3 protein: CAGTLTSGVETQYF
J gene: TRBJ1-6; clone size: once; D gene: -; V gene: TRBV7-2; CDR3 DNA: TGTGCCAGCAGCCAACAAGGGGGGCAGGGGAGGTCACCCCTCCACTTT; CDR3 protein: CASSQQGGQGRSPLHF
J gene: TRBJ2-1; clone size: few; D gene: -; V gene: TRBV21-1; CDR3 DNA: TGTGCCAGCAGACGGTGGCGAGGGGGACAGGACTTTTACAATGAGCAGTTCTTC; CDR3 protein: CASRRWRGGQDFYNEQFF
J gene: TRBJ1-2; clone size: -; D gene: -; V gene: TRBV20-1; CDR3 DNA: TGCAGTGCTAGTGGGGGATTTAACTATGGCTACACCTTC; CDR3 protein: CSASGGFNYGYTF
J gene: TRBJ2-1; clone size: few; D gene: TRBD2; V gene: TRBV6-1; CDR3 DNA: TGTGCCAGCAGTGAGGCTCTAGCGGGACCCTACAATGAGCAGTTCTTC; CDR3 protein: CASSEALAGPYNEQFF
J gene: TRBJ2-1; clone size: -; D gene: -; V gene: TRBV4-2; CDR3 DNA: TGTGCCAGCAGCCCCTTGTCTAGTTTGGGAAATGAGCAGTTCTTC; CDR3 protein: CASSPLSSLGNEQFF
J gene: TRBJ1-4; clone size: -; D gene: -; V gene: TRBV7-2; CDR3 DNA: TGTGCCAGCAGCTTTACCCACCCAGGGAATGAAAAACTGTTTTTT; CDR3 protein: CASSFTHPGNEKLFF
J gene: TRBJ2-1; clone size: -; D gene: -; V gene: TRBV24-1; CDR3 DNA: TGTGCCACCAGTGATCCTACCCCCACCCGGTCCTACAATGAGCAGTTCTTC; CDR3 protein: CATSDPTPTRSYNEQFF